Listed here are 15 T cell receptor beta chains from one sample, sequenced in a study of a mutant IDH1 vaccine in newly diagnosed glioma. Using immunoSEQ multiplex PCR, the repertoire was profiled, and TCRdb retains in-frame clones only, with some absent. The sample lists over 80,000 clones, about 81% occurring once. Antigens for these TCRs are unknown. The time point is: week 47, end of study. Vaccinated patients received 300 ug of mutant IDH1 20-mer peptide per dose, with topical imiquimod. Sequenced here: PBMCs, sampled from a glioma patient whose treatment included an IDH1 peptide vaccine. The receptor source for this set is a man aged 40-55 years with glioma.

The chain carries TRBV25-1 and TRBJ1-1; D is perhaps TRBD1 (5 bases). Germline loops: CDR1 MGHDK, CDR2 SYGVNS. The CDR3 totals 17 residues. The ends were cut back, 7 bases at V and 0 bases at J, with 21 bases in the middle. The DNA of the CDR3 is TGTGCCAGCACTCCCGGGGGGGGTTTCGGCATGAACACTGAAGCTTTCTTT. Its protein product is CASTPGGGFGMNTEAFF. Variable domain in full (rest from reference TRBV25-1 and TRBJ1-1): EADIYQTPRYLVIGTGKKITLECSQTMGHDKMYWYQQDPGMELHLIHYSYGVNSTEKGDLSSESTVSRIRTEHFPLTLESARPSHTSQYLCASTPGGGFGMNTEAFFGQGTRLTVV.

The J gene is TRBJ2-7, the V gene TRBV5-1, with TRBD2 as a possible D gene (6 bases). V shed 3 bases and J shed 6 bases, with 13 bases lying between them. The germline V gene encodes CDR1 SGHRS and CDR2 YFSETQ. The CDR3 has 13 amino acids. The CDR3 is CASSSQGGGEQYF. CDR3 DNA: TGCGCCAGCAGCTCCCAGGGAGGAGGCGAGCAGTACTTC.

The rearrangement joins TRBV2 to TRBJ1-4, with 9 bases lining up with TRBD1. Looked up from germline, CDR1 is SNHLY and CDR2 is FYNNEI. J lost 2 bases, V lost 7 bases, and 5 bases had no gene match. CDR3 length equals 15 residues. The CDR3 coding sequence is TGTGCCAGCACCCCAGGACAGGGGACTAATGAAAAACTGTTTTTT. Residues: CASTPGQGTNEKLFF.

This chain joins TRBV30 and TRBJ1-1; unclear D gene. CDR3 length: 10 amino acids. Germline loops: CDR1 GTSNPN, CDR2 SVGIG (reference sequence). Trimming removed 0 bases from V and 7 bases from J, with 3 bases in between. CDR3 sequence (DNA): TGTGCCTGGAGTGTAGTTGAAGCTTTCTTT. Encoded protein: CAWSVVEAFF.

This chain links TRBV11-2 with TRBJ2-7; D is tentatively TRBD1 or TRBD2 (5 bases each). Looked up from germline, CDR1 is SGHAT and CDR2 is FQNNGV. CDR3 length equals 15 residues. V was trimmed by 1 base and J by 0 bases, leaving 10 bases between them. The CDR3 is CASSLVWGTSYEQYF. In DNA, the CDR3 is TGTGCCAGCAGCTTAGTATGGGGGACCTCCTACGAGCAGTACTTC. Full variable domain (missing parts from reference TRBV11-2 and TRBJ2-7): EAGVAQSPRYKIIEKRQSVAFWCNPISGHATLYWYQQILGQGPKLLIQFQNNGVVDDSQLPKDRFSAERLKGVDSTLKIQPAKLEDSAVYLCASSLVWGTSYEQYFGPGTRLTVT.

The V and J genes are TRBV11-3 and TRBJ2-3; tentatively, D is TRBD1 or TRBD2 (7 bases each). The CDR3 is 16 residues long. CDR1 SGHNT and CDR2 YENEEA come from the germline V gene. V gave up 1 base and J gave up 6 bases, with 17 bases separating them. The CDR3 DNA sequence: TGTGCCAGCAGCTTAGGAGGGACAGCGGGGACGGATACGCAGTATTTT. Its translation: CASSLGGTAGTDTQYF.

V is TRBV6-4 and J is TRBJ1-5; TRBD1 aligns across 8 bases. The CDR3 runs to 15 residues. V shed 6 bases, J shed 3 bases, and the junction held 7 bases outside the gene matches. The germline CDR1 and CDR2 sequences are MRHNA and SNTAGT. The chain's CDR3 is CASSPGTGDNQPQHF. The DNA for the CDR3 is TGTGCCAGCAGCCCCGGGACAGGAGACAATCAGCCCCAGCATTTT.

The rearrangement uses TRBV7-2 and TRBJ2-7; D may be TRBD2 (6 bases). V shed 5 bases and J shed 0 bases, with 14 bases lying between them. This CDR3 comprises 15 residues. Germline CDR1 is SGHTA and CDR2 is FQGNSA. The CDR3 sequence is CASSVLGGSSYEQYF. CDR3 DNA sequence: TGTGCCAGCAGCGTCCTGGGGGGTAGCTCCTACGAGCAGTACTTC.

This chain uses TRBV2 with TRBJ2-7, with D possibly TRBD1 on 5 matching bases. CDR3 size: 13 residues. Germline CDR1 SNHLY, CDR2 FYNNEI. Deletions cut 1 base from V and 2 bases from J, with 6 bases between. CDR3 residues: CASSEGRAYEQYF. The CDR3 region has the DNA TGTGCCAGCAGTGAAGGCAGGGCCTACGAGCAGTACTTC. The whole variable domain, remainder taken from reference TRBV2 and TRBJ2-7, is EPEVTQTPSHQVTQMGQEVILRCVPISNHLYFYWYRQILGQKVEFLVSFYNNEISEKSEIFDDQFSVERPDGSNFTLKIRSTKLEDSAMYFCASSEGRAYEQYFGPGTRLTVT.

The rearrangement joins TRBV14 to TRBJ2-7; 8 bases map to TRBD1. V lost 4 bases to trimming and J lost 1 base; unmatched junction nucleotides: 6. The germline V gene encodes CDR1 SGHDN and CDR2 FVKESK. The CDR3 is 15 residues long. The CDR3 region is CASSRLWDRSYEQYF. The CDR3 coding sequence is TGTGCCAGCAGCCGCTTGTGGGACAGGTCCTACGAGCAGTACTTC.

V is TRBV9 and J is TRBJ1-3; TRBD1 matches 10 bases. CDR1 and CDR2 from the germline V gene are SGDLS and YYNGEE. With V trimmed by 4 bases and J by 2 bases, 6 bases remained unmatched. This CDR3 has 16 amino acids. This CDR3 reads CASSTTGTGAGNTIYF. In nucleotides, the CDR3 is TGTGCCAGCAGCACAACCGGGACAGGGGCTGGAAACACCATATATTTT.

This rearrangement joins TRBV5-4 to TRBJ2-7, with D possibly being TRBD2 (5 bases). Germline V CDR1 and CDR2: SGHNT, YYREEE (reference sequence). Trimming removed 0 bases from V and 0 bases from J, with 16 bases in between. The CDR3 spans 17 residues. For the CDR3, the DNA is TGTGCCAGCAGCTTGGGGGGAGCGAAGGCCTACTCCTACGAGCAGTACTTC. Protein product: CASSLGGAKAYSYEQYF.

The chain joins TRBV4-3 to TRBJ1-6, with D perhaps TRBD1 (6 bases). The V gene's germline CDR1 is LGHNA and CDR2 YSLEER. The V and J ends lost 1 base and 5 bases respectively, with 9 bases between them. The CDR3 is 15 residues long. CDR3 nucleotide sequence: TGCGCCAGCAGCCAAGGTCAGGGGAATAATTCACCCCTCCACTTT. This gives the protein CASSQGQGNNSPLHF.

The CDR3 spells CASRARGGDTEAFF. Written as DNA, the CDR3 is TGTGCCAGCAGGGCCCGGGGAGGTGACACTGAAGCTTTCTTT. The chain recombines TRBV11-2 with TRBJ1-1; no clear D gene. CDR3 length: 14 amino acids. Germline CDR1 is SGHAT and CDR2 is FQNNGV. V was clipped by 6 bases and J by 3 bases, with 14 bases between them.

The chain joins TRBV4-1 to TRBJ1-1; D is uncertain. Germline values: CDR1 MGHRA, CDR2 YSYEKL. The CDR3 has 17 amino acids. V gave up 0 bases and J gave up 4 bases, with 18 bases separating them. The CDR3, as DNA: TGCGCCAGCAGCCAAGATCCCGTGGGAGGGAGGCTCACTGAAGCTTTCTTT. Translated, it gives CASSQDPVGGRLTEAFF.